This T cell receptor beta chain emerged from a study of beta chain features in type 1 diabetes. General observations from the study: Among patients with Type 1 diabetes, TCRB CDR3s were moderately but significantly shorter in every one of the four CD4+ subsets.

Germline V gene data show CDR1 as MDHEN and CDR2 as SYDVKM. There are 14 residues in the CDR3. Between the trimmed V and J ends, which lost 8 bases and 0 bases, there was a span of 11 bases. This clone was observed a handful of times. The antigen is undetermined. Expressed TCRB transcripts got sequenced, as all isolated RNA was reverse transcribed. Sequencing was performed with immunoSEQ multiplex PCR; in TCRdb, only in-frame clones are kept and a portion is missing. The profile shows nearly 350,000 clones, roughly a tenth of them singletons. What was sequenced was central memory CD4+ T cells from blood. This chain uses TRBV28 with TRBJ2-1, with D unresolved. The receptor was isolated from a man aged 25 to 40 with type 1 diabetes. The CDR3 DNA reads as TGTGCCAGCGAGTCCGCGCCCTCCTACAATGAGCAGTTCTTC. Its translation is CASESAPSYNEQFF.